The following is a T cell receptor beta chain sequence with its context. Its antigen is still unknown. Before any sequencing was done, the ViraFEST assay used viral peptide pools to expand antigen-specific CD4+ T cells. The culture ran for approximately 10 days before CD4+ T cells were isolated. Two doses of BNT162b2 or mRNA-1273 vaccine were administered to participants. Nucleocapsid antibody tests were negative, and the vaccine recipients had no prior SARS-CoV-2 infection. The data stem from a study of vaccination effects on CD4 cells after COVID-19. Only in-frame clones appear in the TCRdb table, and some are missing; sequencing was by immunoSEQ multiplex PCR. The table shows around 81,000 clones, with under 85% occurring only once. Study results and caveats: At late timepoints after vaccination, vaccine- and infection-induced clones shrank markedly.

The CDR3 is 13 amino acids. Germline V gene data show CDR1 as MNHEY and CDR2 as SVGAGI. V was clipped by 5 bases and J by 1 base, with 9 bases between them. This rearrangement joins TRBV6-5 to TRBJ2-7; no clear D. Material: CD4+ T cells from PBMCs cultured with HCoV-OC43 spike peptides, obtained after COVID-19 vaccination. The subset here: HCoV-OC43 spike overlapping peptide pool stimulation. This clonotype was obtained from a human donor who received a COVID-19 vaccine. CDR3 residues: CASSINWSYEQYV. Here the CDR3 DNA reads TGTGCCAGCAGTATTAACTGGTCCTACGAGCAGTACGTC.